The T cell receptor (beta chain) described here comes from a study of OX40 agonist ivuxolimab in advanced cancers. At the level of the whole study: Ivuxolimab was a fully human IgG2 agonistic monoclonal antibody targeting the costimulatory receptor OX40 (CD134). Partial responses were achieved by three dose-escalation patients, of whom one had hepatocellular carcinoma and two had cutaneous melanoma. In the dose-escalation cohort, 70% to 85% of patients were male, and the mean age was 60 years with a range of roughly 20 to 85. Intravenous ivuxolimab was administered to patients every 2 weeks at six dose levels: 0.01, 0.1, 0.3, 1.5, 3 and 10 mg/kg. Prior anti-PD-1, anti-PD-L1 or anti-CTLA-4 therapy was permitted, and checkpoint inhibitors had been received by about 37% of dose-escalation patients. The paper describes the monotherapy dose-escalation part (N of about 55 patients) of the phase I trial of ivuxolimab. Of the approximately 54 dose-escalation patients, hepatocellular carcinoma was present in around 20, melanoma in roughly 15, renal cell carcinoma in 9 and head and neck cancer in 9. The purpose of peripheral TCRbeta sequencing was to test whether ivuxolimab changed TCR sequence diversity and led to clonal T-cell expansion.

V and J lose 2 bases and 2 bases, and a span of 18 bases separates them. Based on the germline V gene, the CDR1 and CDR2 sequences are SNHLY and FYNNEI. From the cysteine through the phenylalanine, the CDR3 covers 17 amino acids. Only the CDR3 region is kept as DNA, spanning 51 bases read in frame from base 1. The trial excluded patients who had a history of autoimmune disease or were on systemic immunosuppression. Peripheral blood for TCR sequencing was drawn from every dose cohort at baseline, at cycle 4 day 1 and at cycle 7 day 1. The samples were drawn from a first-in-human, open-label, multicenter phase I dose-escalation trial of ivuxolimab. Adults with locally advanced or metastatic melanoma, renal cell, hepatocellular, or head and neck squamous cell carcinoma were enrolled in the trial. Before TCR sequencing, CD4+ and CD8+ T cells were separately sorted from peripheral blood. The paper's findings and limits, for the study overall: In the 0.1-3.0 mg/kg groups, partial responders were among the patients with the lowest normalized peripheral clonal expansion, particularly in CD8+ T cells. At doses of 0.1 to 3.0 mg/kg, clonal expansion of both CD4+ and CD8+ T cells in blood was seen between baseline and week 6. Low levels of normalized T-cell clonal expansion were also seen in some patients who did not respond. The antigen specificity of the peripheral T cells that underwent clonal expansion was not determined. After ivuxolimab, CD8+ T cells had more expanded clones than CD4+ T cells on average.

With regard to this clone: This clone's antigen is unknown. One base away there is no much larger clone; base qualities are not given.

Genomic DNA was extracted from sorted cells for sequencing of the TCRbeta CDR3 region. The immunoSEQ Assay was used for sequencing of TCRbeta CDR3 regions. The clones in this table, taken by TCRdb from immuneACCESS, are in-frame only. Not every clone is retained; where verified, under half of the shortfall comes from an unresolved V gene, and the cause of the rest is unknown. The sample table lists 80,000 to 95,000 clones, around 88% of them with a count of one. The ten biggest clones cover approximately 1.5% of the sample. Sequenced here: CD4+ or CD8+ T cells sorted from blood, sampled in a trial of the OX40 agonist ivuxolimab. The source is an adult with an advanced solid tumor such as melanoma, head and neck, liver or kidney cancer. Rearrangement joined TRBV2 to TRBJ1-1, and perhaps TRBD1 as D gene, on 6 matching bases. The bases are TGTGCCAGCAGTGAATTGGGCTCCGTAGGGGGTAACACTGAAGCTTTCTTT. It codes for CASSELGSVGGNTEAFF.